This TCR beta chain comes out of a study of technical replicates of blood from several donors. Libraries were prepared by immunoSEQ multiplex PCR; TCRdb keeps only in-frame clonotypes and omits some of them. The data hold around 80,000 clones, with 95% to 98% observed a single time. V lost 0 bases and J lost 7, with 7 bases in between. Germline V CDR1 and CDR2: MGHRA, YSYEKL. The CDR3 spans 12 residues. This receptor was taken from a human donor in good health. Material for sequencing was T cells isolated from PBMCs. The gene calls are TRBV4-1 and TRBJ2-7; no firm D call. CDR3 region: CASSQDGLEQYF. The CDR3 coding sequence is TGCGCCAGCAGCCAAGATGGGCTGGAGCAGTACTTC.